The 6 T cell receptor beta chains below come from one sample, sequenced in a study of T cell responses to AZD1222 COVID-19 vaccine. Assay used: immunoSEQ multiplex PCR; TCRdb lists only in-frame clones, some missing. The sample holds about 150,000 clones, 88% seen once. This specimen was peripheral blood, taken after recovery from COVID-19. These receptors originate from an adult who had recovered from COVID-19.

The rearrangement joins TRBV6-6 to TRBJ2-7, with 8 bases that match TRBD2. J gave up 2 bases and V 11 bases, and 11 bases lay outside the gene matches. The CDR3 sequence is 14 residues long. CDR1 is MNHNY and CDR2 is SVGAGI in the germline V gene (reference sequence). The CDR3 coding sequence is TGTGCCGGGTCGGGGGGGAGTAGGGCCTACGAGCAGTACTTC. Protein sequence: CAGSGGSRAYEQYF.

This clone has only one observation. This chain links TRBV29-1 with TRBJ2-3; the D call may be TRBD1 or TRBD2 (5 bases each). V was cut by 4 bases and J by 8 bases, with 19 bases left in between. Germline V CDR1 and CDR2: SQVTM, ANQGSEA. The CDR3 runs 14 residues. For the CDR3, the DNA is TGCAGCGTTGCCGGGACCCAGGACAAGGGTACGCAGTATTTT. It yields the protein CSVAGTQDKGTQYF.

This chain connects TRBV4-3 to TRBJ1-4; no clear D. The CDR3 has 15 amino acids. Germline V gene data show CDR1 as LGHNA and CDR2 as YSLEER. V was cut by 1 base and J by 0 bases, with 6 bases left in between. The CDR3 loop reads CASSQGPTTNEKLFF. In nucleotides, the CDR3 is TGCGCCAGCAGCCAAGGGCCAACAACTAATGAAAAACTGTTTTTT.

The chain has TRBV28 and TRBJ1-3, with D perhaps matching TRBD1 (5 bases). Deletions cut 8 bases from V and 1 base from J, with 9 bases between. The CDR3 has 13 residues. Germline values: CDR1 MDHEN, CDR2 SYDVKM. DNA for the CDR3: TGTGCCAGCGGGGGTAATTCTGGAAACACCATATATTTT. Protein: CASGGNSGNTIYF.

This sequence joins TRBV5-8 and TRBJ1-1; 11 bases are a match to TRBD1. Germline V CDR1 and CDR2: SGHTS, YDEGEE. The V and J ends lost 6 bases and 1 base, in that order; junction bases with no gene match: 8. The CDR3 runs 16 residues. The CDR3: CASTLGQGVWNTEAFF. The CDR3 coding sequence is TGTGCCAGCACTTTGGGACAGGGGGTTTGGAACACTGAAGCTTTCTTT. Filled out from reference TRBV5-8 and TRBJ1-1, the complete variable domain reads EAGVTQSPTHLIKTRGQQATLRCSPISGHTSVYWYQQALGLGLQFLLWYDEGEERNRGNFPPRFSGRQFPNYSSELNVNALELEDSALYLCASTLGQGVWNTEAFFGQGTRLTVV.

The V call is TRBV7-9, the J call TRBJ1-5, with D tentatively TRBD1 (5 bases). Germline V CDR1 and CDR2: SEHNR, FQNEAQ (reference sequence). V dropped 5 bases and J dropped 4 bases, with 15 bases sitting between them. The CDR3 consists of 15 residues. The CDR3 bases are TGTGCCAGCAGCCCCTCCGGGGCTGGTAATCAGCCCCAGCATTTT. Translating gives CASSPSGAGNQPQHF.